This entry concerns a single T cell receptor beta chain. V lost 6 bases and J lost 9, with 12 bases in between. The CDR3 consists of 11 residues. CDR1 and CDR2 from the germline V gene are SGHDT and YYEEEE. These data come from a study of technical replicates of blood from a few donors. Here immunoSEQ multiplex PCR was the method, and the copy in TCRdb shows in-frame clones only, minus some. The data show about 100,000 clones, about 95% seen once. This rearrangement joins TRBV5-6 to TRBJ1-2; D not certain. The sequence came from a human donor in good health. The material sequenced was T cells isolated from PBMCs. The DNA of the CDR3 is TGTGCCAGCAATAACGGGGTTCGCTACACCTTC. This encodes CASNNGVRYTF.